This T cell receptor beta chain stems from a study of cytomegalovirus exposure and HLA in healthy donors. Both 60 Vbeta primers and 13 Jbeta primers went into the PCR. This table comes from immunoSEQ multiplex PCR, and its TCRdb copy is limited to in-frame clones, with some not included. Of about 150,000 clones in the sample, roughly 9.7% were seen once. The CDR3 is 14 residues long. Trimming pared 9 bases from V and 7 bases from J, leaving 19 bases between. Germline lookup yields CDR1 MNHEY and CDR2 SMNVEV (reference sequence). This clone appeared a few times. V gene TRBV27 combines with J gene TRBJ1-5; D is possibly TRBD1 (6 bases). This TCR derives from a man aged 50 to 60 in good health and CMV-seronegative. Input material: PBMCs. CDR3 region: CASNSQGPEQPQHF. CDR3 sequence (DNA): TGTGCCAGTAACTCACAGGGACCGGAGCAGCCCCAGCATTTT.